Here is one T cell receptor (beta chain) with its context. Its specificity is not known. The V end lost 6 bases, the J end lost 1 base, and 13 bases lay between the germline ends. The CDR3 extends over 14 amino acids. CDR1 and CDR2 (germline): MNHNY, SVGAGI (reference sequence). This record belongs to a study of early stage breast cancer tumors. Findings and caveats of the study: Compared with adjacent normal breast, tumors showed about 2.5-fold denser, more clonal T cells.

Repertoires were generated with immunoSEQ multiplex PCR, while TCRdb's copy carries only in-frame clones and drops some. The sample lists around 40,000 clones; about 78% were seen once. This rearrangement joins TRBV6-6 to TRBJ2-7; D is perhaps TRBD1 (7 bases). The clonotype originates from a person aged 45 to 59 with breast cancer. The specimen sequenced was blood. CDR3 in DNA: TGTGCCAGCAGATCGGGGGACAGTTCCTACGAGCAGTACTTC. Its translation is CASRSGDSSYEQYF.